The rows below give T cell receptor beta chains drawn from one sample of a study of blood T cell repertoires in COVID-19. TCRdb's copy holds only in-frame clones and misses some; the assay was immunoSEQ multiplex PCR. The sample yields approximately 240,000 clones, roughly three quarters seen once. The sample comprised peripheral blood. Source of these receptors: a woman between 40 and 50 years old with active or convalescent COVID-19. CDR3s include the opening cysteine and the closing phenylalanine or tryptophan. A D gene is named only where the DNA matches it firmly. A clone size is listed for some rows: how often the clone was seen (once, few, many), or a class if it is expanded.

d_gene: .
v_gene: TRBV2
abundance: .
j_gene: TRBJ1-1
CDR3nt: TGTGCCAGCAGTGAGGGAGTTATGAACACTGAAGCTTTCTTT
CDR3aa: CASSEGVMNTEAFF

d_gene: .
v_gene: TRBV2
abundance: .
j_gene: TRBJ1-5
CDR3nt: TGTGCCAGCAGTGGCACAGGGAGTCAGCCCCAGCATTTT
CDR3aa: CASSGTGSQPQHF

d_gene: .
v_gene: TRBV5-1
abundance: .
j_gene: TRBJ1-2
CDR3nt: TGCGCCAGCAGCTTGACGTATACAGGGAGGGTAGGCTACACCTTC
CDR3aa: CASSLTYTGRVGYTF

d_gene: TRBD1
v_gene: TRBV4-1
abundance: .
j_gene: TRBJ2-2
CDR3nt: TGCCCCCGCAGCCGCCCCGGACAGGGGGCCACCGGGGAGCTGTTTTTT
CDR3aa: CPRSRPGQGATGELFF

d_gene: TRBD1
v_gene: TRBV19
abundance: few
j_gene: TRBJ1-5
CDR3nt: TGTGCCAGTAGTGGGGACAGGGCTAACCAGCCCCAGCATTTT
CDR3aa: CASSGDRANQPQHF

d_gene: .
v_gene: TRBV25-1
abundance: .
j_gene: TRBJ1-1
CDR3nt: TGTGCCAGCAGTGAATGGCAAGAAAACACTGAAGCTTTCTTT
CDR3aa: CASSEWQENTEAFF

d_gene: TRBD1
v_gene: TRBV6-5
abundance: .
j_gene: TRBJ1-2
CDR3nt: TGTGCCAGCAGGGCCGACAGGGTCTACTATGGCTACACCTTC
CDR3aa: CASRADRVYYGYTF

d_gene: TRBD1
v_gene: TRBV7-9
abundance: once
j_gene: TRBJ1-1
CDR3nt: TGTGCCAGCAGCGGGACAGGTTGGAACACTGAAGCTTTCTTT
CDR3aa: CASSGTGWNTEAFF

d_gene: TRBD1
v_gene: TRBV2
abundance: once
j_gene: TRBJ1-5
CDR3nt: TGTGCCAGCAGTTGGGACAGTCGTAATCAGCCCCAGCATTTT
CDR3aa: CASSWDSRNQPQHF

d_gene: .
v_gene: TRBV27
abundance: .
j_gene: TRBJ1-2
CDR3nt: TGTGCCAGCAGATCGCTCGGCTATGGCTACACCTTC
CDR3aa: CASRSLGYGYTF

d_gene: .
v_gene: TRBV5-1
abundance: .
j_gene: TRBJ1-6
CDR3nt: TGCGCCAGCAGCTTGGTCGGAGGGGCTGGGAATTCACCCCTCCACTTT
CDR3aa: CASSLVGGAGNSPLHF

d_gene: TRBD1
v_gene: TRBV6-6
abundance: .
j_gene: TRBJ2-5
CDR3nt: TGTGCCACAGGGGGCGTGGTAAGGTCGGAGACCCAGTACTTC
CDR3aa: CATGGVVRSETQYF

d_gene: TRBD1
v_gene: TRBV2
abundance: few
j_gene: TRBJ1-1
CDR3nt: TGTGCCAGCAACGGAGACAGGGGCACTGAAGCTTTCTTT
CDR3aa: CASNGDRGTEAFF

d_gene: .
v_gene: TRBV18
abundance: .
j_gene: TRBJ1-3
CDR3nt: TGTGCCAGCTCACCTGTAACAGGGACTGGAAACACCATATATTTT
CDR3aa: CASSPVTGTGNTIYF